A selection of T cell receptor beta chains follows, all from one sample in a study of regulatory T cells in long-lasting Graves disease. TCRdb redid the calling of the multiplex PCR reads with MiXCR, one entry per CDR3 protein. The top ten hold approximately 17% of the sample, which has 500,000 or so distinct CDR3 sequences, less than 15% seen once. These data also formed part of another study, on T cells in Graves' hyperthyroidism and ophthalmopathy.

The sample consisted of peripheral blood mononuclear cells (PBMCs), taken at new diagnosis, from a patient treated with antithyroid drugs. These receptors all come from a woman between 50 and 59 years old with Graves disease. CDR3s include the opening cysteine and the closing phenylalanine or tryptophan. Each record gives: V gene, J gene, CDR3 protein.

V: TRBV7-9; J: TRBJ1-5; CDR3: CASSLLGEGTAQPQHF
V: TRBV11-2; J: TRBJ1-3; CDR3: CASSYVAGNTIYF
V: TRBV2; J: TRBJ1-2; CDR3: CASSDFGKYYGYTF
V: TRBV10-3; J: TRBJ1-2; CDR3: CAISESAGQGNNYGYTF
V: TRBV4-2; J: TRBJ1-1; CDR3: CASSQLTGLYKNTEAFF
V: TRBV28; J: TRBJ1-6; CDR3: CASSSSGGLYNSPLHF
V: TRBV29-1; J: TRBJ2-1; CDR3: CSQGLGPDGNEQFF
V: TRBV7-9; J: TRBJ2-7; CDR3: CASSLAASGYEQYF
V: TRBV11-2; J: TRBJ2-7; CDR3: CASSGVWSYEQYF
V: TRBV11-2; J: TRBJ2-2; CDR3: CASSLGRAGGTTGELFF
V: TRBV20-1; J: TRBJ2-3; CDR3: CSARDVGAGTDTQYF
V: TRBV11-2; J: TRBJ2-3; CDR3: CASSLAGVSSTDTQYF
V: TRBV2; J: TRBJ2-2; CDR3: CASSEPRLAGGLLFF
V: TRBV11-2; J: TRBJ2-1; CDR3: CASSLGIAGVPSSSSYNEQFF
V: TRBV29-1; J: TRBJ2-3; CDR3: CSVRGQGAGLDTQYF
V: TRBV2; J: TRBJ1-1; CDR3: CASSEARDRKSLNTEAFF
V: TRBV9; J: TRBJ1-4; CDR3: CASSVGTATNEKLFF
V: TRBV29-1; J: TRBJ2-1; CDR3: CSVERGRYNNEQFF
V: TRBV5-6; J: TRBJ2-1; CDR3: CASSLEGQGSYEQFF
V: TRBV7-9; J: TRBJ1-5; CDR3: CASSFTGSIQPQHF
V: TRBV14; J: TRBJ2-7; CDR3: CASSRLAGAFNEQYF
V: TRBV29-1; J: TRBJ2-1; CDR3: CSVERQFWNEQFF
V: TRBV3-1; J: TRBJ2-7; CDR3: CASSQVAHEQYF
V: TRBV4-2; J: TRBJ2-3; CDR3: CASSQDPLARGDLTDTQYF
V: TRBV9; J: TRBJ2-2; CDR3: CASSRGGRELFF
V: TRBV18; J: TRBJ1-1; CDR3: CASSPPNTEAFF
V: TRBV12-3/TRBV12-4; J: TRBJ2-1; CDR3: CASSRTGGLNEQFF
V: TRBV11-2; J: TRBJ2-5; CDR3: CASRRDIAGGETQYF
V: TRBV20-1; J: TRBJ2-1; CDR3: CSARNSGSDGDEQFF
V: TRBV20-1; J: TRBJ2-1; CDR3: CSAPDREVHNDQFF
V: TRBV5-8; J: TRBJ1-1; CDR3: CASSLSTGETVAFF
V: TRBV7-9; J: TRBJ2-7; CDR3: CASSHDNPYEQYF
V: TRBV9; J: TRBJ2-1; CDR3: CASSVVNSLGAEQFF
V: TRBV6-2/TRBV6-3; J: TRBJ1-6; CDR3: CASRRTGSNSPLHF
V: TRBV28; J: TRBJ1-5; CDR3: CASSPPWGHHSNQPQHF
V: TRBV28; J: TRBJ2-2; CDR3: CASKIDTGELFF
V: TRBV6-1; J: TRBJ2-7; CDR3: CASSEGTSGALYEQYF
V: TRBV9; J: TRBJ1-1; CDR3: CASSAQTGATEAFF
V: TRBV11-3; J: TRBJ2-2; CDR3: CASSLEGAGPTGELFF
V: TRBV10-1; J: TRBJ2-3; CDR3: CASSDRGVKDTQYF
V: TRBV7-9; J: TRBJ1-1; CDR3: CASSQTVGSEGF
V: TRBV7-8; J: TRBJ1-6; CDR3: CASSWGQEKDPLHF
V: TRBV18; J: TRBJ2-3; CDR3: CASSPPGVVFQAQYF